Following are 20 T cell receptor beta chains from one sample sequenced in a study of a mutant IDH1 vaccine in newly diagnosed glioma (dated by TCRdb to the early 2020s). Their cognate antigens are unknown. The sample's time point label, in plain terms: week 11, during vaccination. Every vaccine dose consisted of 300 ug of a 20-mer mutant IDH1 peptide in Montanide, administered subcutaneously together with topical imiquimod. To prepare the library, the immunoSEQ multiplex PCR assay was applied. TCRdb obtained this table from immuneACCESS and retained in-frame rearrangements with V and J assigned. These tables miss some clones; where compared with another copy, unresolved V genes account for less than half of the shortfall, and the remainder is unexplained. The sample records 120,000 or so clones, roughly 75% of which are singletons. Together, the top ten hold 5% to 7% of the sample. The specimen comprised PBMCs, sampled from a glioma patient whose treatment included an IDH1 peptide vaccine. These receptors came from a man in his forties or fifties with glioma.

The V call is TRBV19, the J call TRBJ2-7, with D perhaps being TRBD1 or TRBD2 (5 bases each). The germline V gene has CDR1 LNHDA and CDR2 SQIVND (reference sequence). This CDR3 is 16 amino acids long. V was cut by 3 bases and J by 0 bases, with 15 bases left in between. The CDR3 loop is CASSIHRGALSYEQYF. The CDR3 DNA reads as TGTGCCAGTAGTATCCATCGAGGGGCTCTCTCCTACGAGCAGTACTTC.

The V call is TRBV19, the J call TRBJ2-2; 7 bases are shared with TRBD1. This CDR3 is built from 16 residues. Per the germline V gene, CDR1 is LNHDA and CDR2 is SQIVND (reference sequence). The trim removed 2 bases at V and 2 bases at J, leaving 5 bases unmatched. For the CDR3, the DNA is TGTGCCAGTAGTATAAAGGGGACAGTCAACACCGGGGAGCTGTTTTTT. This gives the protein CASSIKGTVNTGELFF.

V is TRBV20-1 and J is TRBJ2-3; D remains unclear. This CDR3 has 11 residues. V lost 1 base to trimming and J lost 5 bases, with 4 bases between them. CDR1 is DFQATT and CDR2 is SNEGSKA in the germline V gene (reference sequence). CDR3 DNA: TGCAGTGCTAGAGGATTAGATACGCAGTATTTT. Translation gives CSARGLDTQYF.

The rearrangement joins TRBV5-8 to TRBJ2-3; D is undetermined. V lost 2 bases and J lost 3, with 7 bases in between. Germline CDR1 is SGHTS and CDR2 is YDEGEE. CDR3 size: 13 residues. The CDR3 protein is CASSFLETDTQYF. CDR3 DNA: TGTGCCAGCAGCTTCCTGGAGACAGATACGCAGTATTTT.

V gene TRBV6-6 combines with J gene TRBJ2-3; TRBD1 aligns across 11 bases. Germline trimming cut 5 bases from V and 4 bases from J; bases unmatched to any gene: 8. Germline V gene lookup returns CDR1 MNHNY and CDR2 SVGAGI (reference sequence). This CDR3 has 16 amino acids. The CDR3 region has the DNA TGTGCCAGCAGTCCTCCGGGACAGGGGGGACCAGATACGCAGTATTTT. Its translation is CASSPPGQGGPDTQYF.

The CDR3 region has the DNA TGTGCCAGCAGGGGATTCCTAGGCTCCGCAGATACGCAGTATTTT. This gives the protein CASRGFLGSADTQYF. This chain joins TRBV6-6 and TRBJ2-3; no clear D. Trimming removed 6 bases from V and 4 bases from J, with 17 bases in between. This CDR3 contains 15 residues. Germline CDR1 MNHNY, CDR2 SVGAGI (reference sequence).

This clone was counted a few times. The chain carries TRBV28 and TRBJ1-1; the D is unclear. This CDR3 has 15 residues. CDR1 and CDR2 from the germline V gene are MDHEN and SYDVKM. V lost 5 bases and J 0 bases, leaving 13 bases between the germline ends. CDR3: CASSTPLTVNTEAFF. The CDR3, as DNA: TGTGCCAGCAGTACACCACTCACAGTGAACACTGAAGCTTTCTTT.

The V call is TRBV6-1, the J call TRBJ1-1; tentatively, D is TRBD1 (5 bases). Germline assignment: CDR1 MNHNS and CDR2 SASEGT. With 4 bases removed from V and 1 base from J, the gap between germline ends came to 10 bases. This CDR3 contains 14 residues. The CDR3 loop reads CASSGRGWNTEAFF. CDR3 DNA sequence: TGTGCCAGCAGTGGAAGGGGATGGAACACTGAAGCTTTCTTT.

This chain links TRBV6-6 with TRBJ1-4; D is undetermined. Deletions cut 7 bases from V and 0 bases from J, with 12 bases between. The CDR3 totals 15 residues. Germline CDR1 MNHNY, CDR2 SVGAGI (reference sequence). CDR3 sequence reads: CASTRAAATNEKLFF. The CDR3 nucleotides are TGTGCCAGCACCCGAGCGGCGGCAACTAATGAAAAACTGTTTTTT.

The chain joins TRBV10-3 to TRBJ2-3; 10 bases map to TRBD2. The V gene's germline CDR1 is ENHRY and CDR2 SYGVKD. The CDR3 has 15 residues. Trimming removed 7 bases from V and 3 bases from J; junction bases left unmatched: 7. The CDR3 coding sequence is TGTGCCATCACCCCCGAAGCGGGGGGGACAGATACGCAGTATTTT. It codes for CAITPEAGGTDTQYF.

This clone showed up just a few times. The chain joins TRBV9 to TRBJ2-7; 8 bases are shared with TRBD1. The V segment lost 0 bases and the J segment 0 bases; nucleotides outside the gene matches: 5. The germline V gene has CDR1 SGDLS and CDR2 YYNGEE. This CDR3 has 16 residues. The DNA for the CDR3 is TGTGCCAGCAGCGTAGGAGGACAGGGAGGCTCCTACGAGCAGTACTTC. Its protein is CASSVGGQGGSYEQYF.

This chain joins TRBV9 and TRBJ2-7, with a weak D call TRBD1 (5 bases). Germline values: CDR1 SGDLS, CDR2 YYNGEE. Trimming took 9 bases from V and 4 from J, leaving 20 bases between them. This CDR3 contains 14 residues. The CDR3 sequence is CAIGLPGCWYEQYF. For the CDR3, the DNA is TGTGCCATAGGTTTACCAGGGTGTTGGTACGAGCAGTACTTC. The whole variable domain, filled in from reference TRBV9 and TRBJ2-7, reads DSGVTQTPKHLITATGQRVTLRCSPRSGDLSVYWYQQSLDQGLQFLIQYYNGEERAKGNILERFSAQQFPDLHSELNLSSLELGDSALYFCAIGLPGCWYEQYFGPGTRLTVT.

This sequence joins TRBV25-1 and TRBJ1-4; D remains unclear. Germline CDR1 MGHDK, CDR2 SYGVNS. This CDR3 region has 16 residues. Trimming removed 3 bases from V and 3 bases from J, with 14 bases in between. This CDR3 reads CASSEAGRAANEKLFF. DNA for the CDR3: TGTGCCAGCAGTGAGGCTGGCCGCGCGGCTAATGAAAAACTGTTTTTT.

This sequence joins TRBV6-5 and TRBJ2-1; no definite D call. Trimming removed 6 bases from V and 1 base from J, with 13 bases in between. This CDR3 has 15 residues. Germline CDR1 reads MNHEY; CDR2 reads SVGAGI. This chain's CDR3 is CASRSTASSYNEQFF. In DNA, the CDR3 is TGTGCCAGCAGGAGTACAGCCAGTTCCTACAATGAGCAGTTCTTC.

The chain carries TRBV19 and TRBJ2-1; 9 positions match TRBD2. Germline V gene data show CDR1 as LNHDA and CDR2 as SQIVND (reference sequence). The CDR3 has 16 amino acids. The J segment lost 2 bases and the V segment lost 4 bases, leaving 6 bases of the junction unmatched. In DNA form, the CDR3 reads TGTGCCAGTAGTAAATTAGCGGGAGCAACCTACAATGAGCAGTTCTTC. It specifies CASSKLAGATYNEQFF. The whole variable domain, remainder taken from reference TRBV19 and TRBJ2-1, is DGGITQSPKYLFRKEGQNVTLSCEQNLNHDAMYWYRQDPGQGLRLIYYSQIVNDFQKGDIAEGYSVSREKKESFPLTVTSAQKNPTAFYLCASSKLAGATYNEQFFGPGTRLTVL.

This chain uses TRBV10-3 with TRBJ2-7; the match to TRBD1 covers 9 bases. This CDR3 comprises 14 residues. Looked up from germline, CDR1 is ENHRY and CDR2 is SYGVKD. The junction had 5 bases not matched to a gene; V was cut back by 2 bases and J by 6 bases. CDR3 region: CAISEPDRGTEQYF. CDR3 nucleotides: TGTGCCATCAGTGAGCCGGACAGGGGTACCGAGCAGTACTTC.

The V call is TRBV2, the J call TRBJ2-5, with TRBD1 matching over 8 bases. The trim removed 8 bases at V and 1 base at J, leaving 3 bases unmatched. Per germline, CDR1 SNHLY and CDR2 FYNNEI. The length of the CDR3 is 13 residues. The CDR3 loop reads CASGRGPQETQYF. The CDR3 coding sequence is TGTGCCAGCGGCAGGGGGCCCCAAGAGACCCAGTACTTC.

This sequence joins TRBV19 and TRBJ1-1; 8 nucleotides align to TRBD1. V dropped 6 bases and J dropped 0; count of bases not matched to a gene: 6. The CDR3 has 15 residues. The V gene's germline CDR1 is LNHDA and CDR2 SQIVND (reference sequence). This chain's CDR3 is CASRRQGSMNTEAFF. CDR3 bases: TGTGCCAGTAGGAGACAGGGGTCCATGAACACTGAAGCTTTCTTT.

The J gene is TRBJ2-7, the V gene TRBV5-6; D uncertain. The CDR3 is 12 residues long. The V end was cut by 2 bases, the J end by 6 bases, with 9 bases between. Germline V gene data show CDR1 as SGHDT and CDR2 as YYEEEE. The CDR3 here is CASSLSRLEQYF. DNA for the CDR3: TGTGCCAGCAGCTTATCTAGACTCGAGCAGTACTTC.

This clone has more than one count but fewer than ten. V usage is TRBV27 and J usage is TRBJ2-3; D call uncertain. Germline CDR1 MNHEY, CDR2 SMNVEV (reference sequence). Trimming removed 2 bases at V and 6 bases at J, with 3 bases between. The CDR3 extends over 11 amino acids. The CDR3 DNA reads TGTGCCAGCAGTTTACGGGATACGCAGTATTTT. Protein sequence: CASSLRDTQYF.